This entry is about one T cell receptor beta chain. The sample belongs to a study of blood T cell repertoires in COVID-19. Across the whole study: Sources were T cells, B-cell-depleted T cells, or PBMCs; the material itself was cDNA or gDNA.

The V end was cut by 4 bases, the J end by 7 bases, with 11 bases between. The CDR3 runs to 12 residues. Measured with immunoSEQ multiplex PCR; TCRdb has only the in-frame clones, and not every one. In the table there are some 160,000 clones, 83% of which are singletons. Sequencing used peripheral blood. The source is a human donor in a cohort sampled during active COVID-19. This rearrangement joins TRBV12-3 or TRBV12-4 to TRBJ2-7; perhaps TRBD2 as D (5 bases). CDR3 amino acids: CASSYPPGEQYF. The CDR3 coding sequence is TGTGCCAGCAGTTACCCCCCGGGGGAGCAGTACTTC.